This note documents a single T cell receptor (beta chain) sequence. This clonotype came up once. It lacks a known antigen. Base-call qualities are not available, and no considerably larger clone is one nucleotide away. Ficoll-Paque density gradient centrifugation was used to isolate PBMCs. These data originate in a study of T-cell memory formation after mild COVID-19 (dated by TCRdb to the early 2020s). Study-wide context: Most TCR sequence clusters were specific to one of the two donors. T-cell clones expanding and contracting after mild COVID-19 in a couple of donors were tracked by longitudinal TCRalpha and TCRbeta repertoire sequencing. Two young, previously healthy adult volunteers, one female and one male, were included in the cohort.

From V the trimming removes 2 bases and from J it removes 1 base, while the gene matches leave 13 bases of the junction unaccounted for. The CDR3 starts with the cysteine, ends with the phenylalanine, and has 18 residues. Only CDR3 DNA is held: 54 bases, read in frame from base 1. CDR1 SGHRS and CDR2 YFSETQ were looked up in the germline V gene. Paper-wide results and their limitations: SARS-CoV-2 specificity of the second-wave clones peaking on day 37 was not confirmed. The study covered only a couple of mild cases, and larger cohorts including severe cases with pre-infection samples were considered necessary. Contracting CD4+ clones were found mainly in CM and EM memory subsets, while CD8+ clones were enriched in EMRA. From day 15 to 85, contracting clones showed balanced CD4/CD8 phenotypes, whereas a second wave of clones that expanded from day 15 to 37 leaned towards CD4+. Some responding clones were found in pre-infection memory, which suggests that pre-existing cross-reactive memory T cells took part in the SARS-CoV-2 response.

TCRdb lists the instrument as Illumina NovaSeq 6000. TCRalpha and TCRbeta cDNA libraries were built by 5'RACE with constant-segment primers, adding sample barcodes and unique molecular identifiers. RNA was extracted from every sample with Trizol reagent. Amplification of the libraries took two PCR steps, and the second step added a second sample barcode plus Illumina TruSeq adapters. Libraries were sequenced on an Illumina NovaSeq with 2 x 150 bp paired-end reads. For the original study's pipeline: With migec v1.2.7, reads were demultiplexed and then collapsed into UMI-guided consensus sequences. Using mixcr v2.1.11, UMI consensuses were aligned to TRA and TRB V and J templates and then assembled into clonotypes. Clonotypes were classified as expanded or contracted when called significant by both edgeR and NoisET, with noise models trained on biological replicates. For edgeR calls, a false discovery rate-adjusted p below 0.01 and a log2 fold-change threshold of 1 were applied. As an exploratory analysis of dynamics, max-normalized trajectories of the 1000 most abundant clonotypes were examined by PCA with hierarchical clustering. Separately sequenced CD4+ and CD8+ repertoires were used to assign the CD4 or CD8 phenotype of responding clones. The public reads were reanalyzed by TCRdb: fastp trimming at Q25, MiXCR alignment, in-frame beta chains only. Each entry is one CDR3 protein sequence, shown with its most common DNA and genes. Here the V and J calls rest on TCRdb's processing, not on the authors' analysis. For this sample there are 350,000 to 500,000 distinct CDR3 sequences; 20% appear just once. The leading ten clones occupy roughly 8% of the sample.

Sequenced input: PBMCs or a T cell subset sorted from them (not recorded which). The sequence links TRBV5-1 to TRBJ2-7, with 9 middle bases fitting TRBD1. The origin of this receptor is an adult woman who had mild COVID-19 (a few samples of this study predate the infection). The sample titles of this study are shuffled in the database, so cell type and time point are left out; the donor was told from shared clones. This receptor has the CDR3 CASSFRGQGQISSYEQYF. The sequence in DNA is TGCGCCAGCAGCTTTCGGGGACAGGGCCAGATCAGTTCCTACGAGCAGTACTTC. With the portions outside the CDR3 filled from the reference TRBV5-1 and TRBJ2-7 genes, the complete variable region becomes KAGVTQTPRYLIKTRGQQVTLSCSPISGHRSVSWYQQTPGQGLQFLFEYFSETQRNKGNFPGRFSGRQFSNSRSEMNVSTLELGDSALYLCASSFRGQGQISSYEQYFGPGTRLTVT.